The clone carrying this T cell receptor beta chain was seen at least ten times. Its antigen is as yet unknown. The sample originates from a study of response to subunit inactivated influenza vaccine. Whole-study results and caveats: The authors proposed limited new T cell recruitment per seasonal influenza vaccination.

TCRdb reprocessed the RT-PCR reads via MiXCR and lists one record per CDR3 protein. The sample includes fewer than 600,000 distinct CDR3 sequences, approximately 7.7% of them seen just once. The CDR3 contains 14 residues. V lost 7 bases to trimming and J lost 5 bases; unmatched junction nucleotides: 6. Sequences were derived from PBMCs from blood, sampled less than 25 months after vaccination. The receptor was derived from a man in his fifties or sixties who received an inactivated influenza vaccine. The J gene is TRBJ2-2, the V gene TRBV12-3 or TRBV12-4; 8 bases are a match to TRBD1. The CDR3 DNA reads TGTGCCAGCAACCCTAGGACAGGGACCGGGGAGCTGTTTTTT. Residues: CASNPRTGTGELFF.